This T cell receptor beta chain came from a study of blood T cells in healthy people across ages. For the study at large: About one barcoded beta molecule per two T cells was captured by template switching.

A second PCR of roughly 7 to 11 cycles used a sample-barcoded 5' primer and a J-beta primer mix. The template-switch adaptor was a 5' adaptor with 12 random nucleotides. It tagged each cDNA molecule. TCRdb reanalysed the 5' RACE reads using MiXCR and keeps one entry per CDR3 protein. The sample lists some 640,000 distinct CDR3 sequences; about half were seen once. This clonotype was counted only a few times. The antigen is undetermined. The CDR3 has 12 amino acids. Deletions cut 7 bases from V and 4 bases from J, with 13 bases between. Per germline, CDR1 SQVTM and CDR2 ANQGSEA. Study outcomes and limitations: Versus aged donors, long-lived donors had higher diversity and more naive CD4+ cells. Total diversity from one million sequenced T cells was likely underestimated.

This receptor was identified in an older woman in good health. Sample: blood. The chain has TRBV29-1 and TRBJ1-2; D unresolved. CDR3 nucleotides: TGCAGCGCAACCTCCCCTGCCTATGGCTACACCTTC. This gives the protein CSATSPAYGYTF.